Presented here are 15 T cell receptor beta chains from one specimen sequenced in a study of cytomegalovirus exposure and HLA in healthy donors (dated by TCRdb to about 2017). Receptor amplification or capture employed the immunoSEQ multiplex PCR assay. For the multiplex PCR, a mixture combining 60 forward primers for TCR Vbeta segments and 13 reverse primers for TCR Jbeta segments was used. As stored in TCRdb, this immuneACCESS dataset retains in-frame rearrangements with V and J assigned. A fraction of the clones does not appear; measured against another copy, unresolved V genes explain less than half of the discrepancy, and the remainder lacks a known reason. The sample table contains 100,000 to 150,000 clones; only one count was recorded for over 60% of them. The leading ten clones occupy roughly 8.6% of the sample. Sequencing was carried out using PBMCs. All receptors derive from a woman in her 40s in good health and CMV-seropositive.

The chain employs TRBV14 and TRBJ2-1, with D maybe TRBD2 (7 bases). V dropped 4 bases and J dropped 0 bases, with 13 bases sitting between them. The CDR3 is 16 residues long. Germline values: CDR1 SGHDN, CDR2 FVKESK. CDR3 DNA: TGTGCCAGCAGCCCCCTTCGGGGGGCCTCCTACAATGAGCAGTTCTTC. Its translation: CASSPLRGASYNEQFF.

There are a few counts of this clone. The CDR3 protein is CASSATRSQPQHF. The CDR3 nucleotides read TGTGCCAGCAGCGCCACACGGAGCCAGCCCCAGCATTTT. This chain links TRBV7-6 with TRBJ1-5; D unresolved. The germline V and J ends were trimmed by 5 bases and 7 bases, with 12 bases remaining between them. The CDR3 contains 13 residues. Germline assignment: CDR1 SGHVS and CDR2 FNYEAQ.

This clone was picked up a small number of times. The rearrangement joins TRBV27 to TRBJ1-3; D ambiguous. Per germline, CDR1 MNHEY and CDR2 SMNVEV (reference sequence). The CDR3 spans 14 residues. V lost 5 bases to trimming and J lost 4 bases, with 12 bases between them. The CDR3: CASSRSSGGNTIYF. CDR3 sequence (DNA): TGTGCCAGCAGTCGGTCCAGCGGAGGAAACACCATATATTTT.

The J gene is TRBJ2-7, the V gene TRBV27, with no clear D. Germline loops: CDR1 MNHEY, CDR2 SMNVEV (reference sequence). V was cut by 3 bases and J by 2 bases, with 5 bases left in between. The CDR3 runs to 12 residues. CDR3 coding DNA: TGTGCCAGCAGTTTCTCTACCTACGAGCAGTACTTC. This codes for CASSFSTYEQYF.

This clone has just a few counts. The chain carries TRBV2 and TRBJ2-3, with D hard to call. The germline V and J ends were trimmed by 3 bases and 5 bases, with 3 bases remaining between them. The CDR3 sequence is 11 residues long. Germline loops: CDR1 SNHLY, CDR2 FYNNEI. The CDR3 coding sequence is TGTGCCAGCAGTGACAGAGATACGCAGTATTTT. Its protein product is CASSDRDTQYF.

This clone was seen only a few times. The V call is TRBV25-1, the J call TRBJ1-5; D remains ambiguous. From germline, CDR1 is MGHDK and CDR2 SYGVNS. The CDR3 runs to 12 residues. V lost 4 bases and J lost 4, with 5 bases in between. Here the CDR3 reads CASSGTNQPQHF. The CDR3 nucleotides read TGTGCCAGCAGTGGAACAAATCAGCCCCAGCATTTT.

V usage is TRBV5-1 and J usage is TRBJ2-7; D is perhaps TRBD1 (6 bases). Trimming pared 4 bases from V and 3 bases from J, leaving 17 bases between. The V gene's germline CDR1 is SGHRS and CDR2 YFSETQ. The CDR3 loop spans 15 amino acids. The CDR3 loop reads CASSHTTGHHYEQYF. For the CDR3, the DNA is TGCGCCAGCAGCCATACTACGGGACACCACTACGAGCAGTACTTC.

The chain uses TRBV2 and TRBJ1-5, with D hard to call. V was shortened by 2 bases and J by 11 bases, with 13 bases between the two germline ends. The CDR3 runs to 13 residues. The germline gives CDR1 SNHLY, CDR2 FYNNEI. In DNA form, the CDR3 reads TGTGCCAGCAGTGAAACCCTGTCATCGGCCCAGCATTTT. It specifies CASSETLSSAQHF.

This clone was seen only a few times. V and J are TRBV5-1 and TRBJ2-7; D is unclear. V was shortened by 4 bases and J by 5 bases, with 16 bases between the two germline ends. The CDR3 totals 14 residues. Germline V gene lookup returns CDR1 SGHRS and CDR2 YFSETQ. The CDR3 DNA reads as TGCGCCAGCAGCCTAGACGTCCCGCCGAACGAGCAGTACTTC. This sequence encodes CASSLDVPPNEQYF.

The gene calls are TRBV5-4 and TRBJ1-1; 8 bases fit TRBD1. In germline, CDR1 is SGHNT, CDR2 YYREEE (reference sequence). The junction had 13 bases not matched to a gene; V was cut back by 4 bases and J by 5 bases. The CDR3 contains 16 residues. The CDR3 DNA sequence: TGTGCCAGCAGCACCGGACAGGGAGCGGGTCAAACTGAAGCTTTCTTT. Translated: CASSTGQGAGQTEAFF.

This clone came up a few times. The chain has TRBV27 and TRBJ2-1, with 15 bases that match TRBD2. V shed 5 bases, J shed 8 bases, and the junction held 7 bases outside the gene matches. Germline V lookup: CDR1 MNHEY, CDR2 SMNVEV (reference sequence). This CDR3 region has 16 residues. The CDR3, as DNA: TGTGCCAGCAGTGAGGGACTAGCGGGAGGAAGCTATGAGCAGTTCTTC. It is translated as CASSEGLAGGSYEQFF.

This clone was observed a few times. The chain combines TRBV5-1 with TRBJ2-7; D is possibly TRBD1 (6 bases). Looked up from germline, CDR1 is SGHRS and CDR2 is YFSETQ. Trimming took off 0 bases at V and 6 bases at J, with 13 bases between the two ends. This CDR3 has 14 residues. CDR3 coding DNA: TGCGCCAGCAGCTTGGAACAGGGAAGACGCGAGCAGTACTTC. It encodes CASSLEQGRREQYF.

The chain links TRBV7-9 to TRBJ2-5; 7 nucleotides align to TRBD1. With the DNA end fitting TRBJ2-7 better, the J assignment may be wrong. Germline CDR1 and CDR2: SEHNR and FQNEAQ (reference sequence). This CDR3 has 15 amino acids. This chain's CDR3 is CASSPSWDRAYEQYF. The CDR3 DNA reads TGTGCCAGCAGCCCCAGCTGGGACAGAGCCTACGAGCAGTACTTC.

V gene TRBV5-8 combines with J gene TRBJ2-5, with 7 bases lining up with TRBD1. The CDR3 consists of 13 residues. Unmatched junction bases numbered 7, after V lost 4 bases and J lost 7 bases. The germline V gene has CDR1 SGHTS and CDR2 YDEGEE. This CDR3 is CASSIDREGTQYF. The CDR3 nucleotides read TGTGCCAGCAGCATCGACAGGGAAGGGACCCAGTACTTC.

This rearrangement joins TRBV7-6 to TRBJ2-2; 9 bases align to TRBD2. The CDR3 length is 15 residues. The ends lost 5 bases at V and 5 bases at J; junction bases unmatched: 6. Germline values: CDR1 SGHVS, CDR2 FNYEAQ. CDR3 sequence reads: CASSEGTSITGELFF. In nucleotides, the CDR3 is TGTGCCAGCAGCGAAGGGACTAGCATTACCGGGGAGCTGTTTTTT.